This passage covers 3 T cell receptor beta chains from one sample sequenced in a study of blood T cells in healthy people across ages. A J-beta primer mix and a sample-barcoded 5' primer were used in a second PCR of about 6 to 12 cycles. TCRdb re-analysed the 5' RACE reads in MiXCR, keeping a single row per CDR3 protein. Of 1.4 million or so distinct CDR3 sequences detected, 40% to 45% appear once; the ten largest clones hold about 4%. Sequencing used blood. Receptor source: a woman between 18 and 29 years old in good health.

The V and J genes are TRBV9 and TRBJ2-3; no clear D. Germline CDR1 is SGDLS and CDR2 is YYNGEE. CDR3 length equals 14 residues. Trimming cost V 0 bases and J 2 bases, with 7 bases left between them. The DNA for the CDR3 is TGTGCCAGCAGCGTAGGTACATACACAGATACGCAGTATTTT. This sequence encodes CASSVGTYTDTQYF.

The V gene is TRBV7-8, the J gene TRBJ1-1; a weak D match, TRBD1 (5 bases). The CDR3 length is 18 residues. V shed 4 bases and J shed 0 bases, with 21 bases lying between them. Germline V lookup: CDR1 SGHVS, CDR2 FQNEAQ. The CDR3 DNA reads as TGTGCCAGCAGCTCGTTCACCGGGACTATACTTATGAACACTGAAGCTTTCTTT. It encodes CASSSFTGTILMNTEAFF.

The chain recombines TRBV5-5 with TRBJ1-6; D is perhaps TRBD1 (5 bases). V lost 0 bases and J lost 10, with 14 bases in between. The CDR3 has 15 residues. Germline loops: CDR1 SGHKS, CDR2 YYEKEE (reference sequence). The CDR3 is CASSLEGQLGSPLHF. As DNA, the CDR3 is TGTGCCAGCAGCTTGGAGGGGCAGCTGGGGTCACCCCTCCACTTT. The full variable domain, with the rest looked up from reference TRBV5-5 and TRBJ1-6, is DAGVTQSPTHLIKTRGQQVTLRCSPISGHKSVSWYQQVLGQGPQFIFQYYEKEERGRGNFPDRFSARQFPNYSSELNVNALLLGDSALYLCASSLEGQLGSPLHFGNGTRLTVT.